The text below deals with one T cell receptor beta chain. Antigen specificity is unknown. This specimen comes from a study of lymphopenia after photon versus proton radiotherapy. Notes on the study in general: Larger post-nadir TCR diversity loss correlated inversely with survival in deceased patients. Under photons, naive T cells and diversity fell while effector/memory populations rose. Post-nadir diversity loss with photons came from oligoclonal expansion, particularly CD8+ Temra cells. Authors raise, but do not show, better survival with proton therapy.

Profiled with immunoSEQ multiplex PCR; TCRdb holds only in-frame clones, not every one. The table shows approximately 23,000 clones, with about 89% occurring only once. The CDR3 runs to 17 residues. V was pared by 0 bases and J by 14 bases, with 25 bases between. Germline loops: CDR1 MGHRA, CDR2 YSYEKL. The sample was peripheral blood, taken from a patient treated with proton-based radiotherapy. This sequence was found in a man at least 80 years old with esophageal cancer. This chain joins TRBV4-1 and TRBJ1-4, with a weak D call TRBD1 (6 bases). This CDR3 reads CASSQEGLGTGLGLLFF. The CDR3 DNA sequence: TGCGCCAGCAGCCAAGAAGGTTTGGGAACAGGGCTGGGTCTGCTGTTTTTT.